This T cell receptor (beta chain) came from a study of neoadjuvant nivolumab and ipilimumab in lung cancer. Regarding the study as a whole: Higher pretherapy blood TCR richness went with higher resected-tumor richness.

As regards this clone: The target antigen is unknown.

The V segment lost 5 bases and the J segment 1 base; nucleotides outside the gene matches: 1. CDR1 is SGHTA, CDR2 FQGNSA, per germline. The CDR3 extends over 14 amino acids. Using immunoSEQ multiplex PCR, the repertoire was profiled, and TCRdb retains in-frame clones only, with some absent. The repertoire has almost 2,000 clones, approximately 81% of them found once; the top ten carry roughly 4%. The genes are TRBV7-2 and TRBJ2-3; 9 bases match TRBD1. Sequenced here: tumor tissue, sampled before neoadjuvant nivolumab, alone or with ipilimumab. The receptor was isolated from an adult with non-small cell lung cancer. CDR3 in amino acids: CASSRTGGTDTQYF. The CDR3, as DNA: TGTGCCAGCAGCAGGACAGGGGGCACAGATACGCAGTATTTT. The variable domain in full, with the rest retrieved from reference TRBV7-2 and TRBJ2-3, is GAGVSQSPSNKVTEKGKDVELRCDPISGHTALYWYRQSLGQGLEFLIYFQGNSAPDKSGLPSDRFSAERTGGSVSTLTIQRTQQEDSAVYLCASSRTGGTDTQYFGPGTRLTVL.